This T cell receptor (beta chain) was observed in a study of blood T cells in healthy people across ages (dated by TCRdb to about 2015). For the wider study: Template switching captured roughly one uniquely barcoded TCR beta cDNA molecule per two T cells in model experiments. To avoid experimental bias, donors of different ages were distributed randomly across sequencing lanes. Two additional independent replicas of 1 million unique cDNA reads from the same blood draw were analyzed for two donors (one aged 18 to 29 and one aged 80 or older). The donors were split into four age groups: young (average around 15 years), middle-aged (roughly 39), aged (about 62) and long-lived (roughly 80). To track age-related changes in TCR beta repertoire diversity, the study relied on deep sequencing normalized with unique cDNA molecular identifiers. The research as a whole found: The CMV infection status of donors was not known, potentially confounding age-related changes in expanded clonotypes. The long-lived group showed more naive CD4+ T cells, fewer expanded clones and increased TCR diversity than the aged group, suggesting age selection. Conclusive comparison of naive and antigen-experienced compartments was prevented by the profiling of bulk unsorted PBMCs. As age increased, observed TCR beta diversity per million T cells dropped in a roughly linear way, and a significant reduction was already evident by age about 40. Observed TCR beta diversity correlated strongly with the percentage of naive T cells measured by flow cytometry. Estimates of total diversity from one million sequenced T cells were regarded as lower bounds and underestimates.

With respect to this clonotype: The antigen it binds to is not known. Base qualities are not provided; no much larger clone lies one nucleotide away.

The donors were 40 or so Caucasian individuals from Russia, aged 6 to 90 years, who were systemically healthy. Approximately 10 milliliters of peripheral blood were collected from each donor into EDTA-treated Vacutainer tubes. PBMCs were isolated by Ficoll-Paque density-gradient centrifugation, with at least 6.5 million obtained per sample. Trizol reagent was used to extract total RNA from the PBMCs, yielding at least 5.5 micrograms per sample. For every donor, flow cytometry on a PBMC aliquot measured the percentage of naive CD45RAhigh/CD27high T cells. From cysteine to phenylalanine, the CDR3 is 14 amino acids long. Only the CDR3 part of the read is kept: 42 bases, read in frame from the first base. V is shortened by 4 bases, J by 7 bases, and the region joining them spans 14 bases. CDR1 MNHNS and CDR2 SASEGT were looked up in the germline V gene. Library construction relied on 5' RACE. The sample was run on an Illumina HiSeq 2500. A second roughly 6 to 11 cycle PCR used a sample-barcoded 5' primer and a J-beta primer mix. A template-switch 5' adaptor carrying 12 random nucleotides introduced a unique molecular identifier onto each TCR beta cDNA molecule. Each sample yielded at least 2.5 million CDR3-containing paired-end reads. All of the RNA was converted into first-strand cDNA using the Mint cDNA synthesis kit, with a TRBC-specific oligonucleotide serving as the primer. All cDNA was treated with uracil-DNA glycosylase and then went through a first 18-cycle PCR with the universal primers M1SS and BC2_uni_R. The published analysis was carried out like this. Each sample was normalized by randomly selecting 1 million high-quality reads, each carrying a distinct molecular identifier. Reads sharing molecular identifiers were discarded rather than binned into consensus sequences. MiTCR, run with a Q25 quality threshold and the strictest error-elimination algorithm, handled CDR3 identification, clonotype clustering and error correction. A nonparametric unseen species model with Euler transformation was used to estimate a lower bound on total TCR beta diversity. Through fastp at Q25 and MiXCR, TCRdb rebuilt clones from the public reads, retaining in-frame beta chains. For every CDR3 protein sequence, its rows merge into one entry that carries the most common genes and DNA. The authors' filters were not applied to this entry. The sample table contains over a million distinct CDR3 sequences; only one count was recorded for under 55% of them. Under 5% of the sample is in the top ten clones.

The TCR comes from a woman under 30 in good health. The sequenced sample was blood. The rearranged chain carries TRBV6-1 and TRBJ2-1; matching of 6 bases hints at TRBD2 as the D gene. Here is the DNA: TGTGCCAGCAGTGTAGCCGGGGGAGATAATGAGCAGTTCTTC. Its protein product is CASSVAGGDNEQFF.